This TCR beta chain was observed in a study of blood T cell repertoires in COVID-19. Whole-study context: PBMCs, B-cell-depleted T cells, or T cells provided the cDNA or gDNA that made up the material.

Original handling: From reference gene primer amplification, estimates of nucleated cell counts were derived. Repertoires were generated with immunoSEQ multiplex PCR, while TCRdb's copy carries only in-frame clones and drops some. The DNA gave D and trimming, while V, J and clone size come from that table. The sample shows 250,000 to 350,000 clones, about 90% of them seen only once. The length of the CDR3 is 14 residues. Germline CDR1 and CDR2: LNHDA and SQIVND (reference sequence). The V end lost 3 bases, the J end lost 2 bases, and 11 bases lay between the germline ends. Enrollment of patients from Seattle took place during active infection, with longitudinal follow-up.

This sequence was found in a woman aged 30 to 39 with COVID-19, enrolled during active disease. Sequencing was performed on peripheral blood. J is TRBJ2-7 and V is TRBV19, with no clear D. The CDR3 region has the DNA TGTGCCAGTAGTATTGGAGTTTGGGCCTACGAGCAGTACTTC. Protein sequence: CASSIGVWAYEQYF.